These 7 T cell receptor beta chains were all obtained from the same sample, sequenced in a study of blood T cell repertoires in COVID-19. Profiling relied on immunoSEQ multiplex PCR, and the TCRdb table lists in-frame clones only, not all of them. The repertoire includes a few hundred thousand clones, more than 80% of them detected once, and more than 0.95% sits in the top ten. Specimen: PBMCs or T cells enriched from blood (not recorded which). The receptors originated from a man aged 30-40 years who had recovered from COVID-19.

The J gene is TRBJ1-2, the V gene TRBV7-2; D is unclear. V was pared by 0 bases and J by 1 base, with 9 bases between. The CDR3 has 15 amino acids. CDR1 is SGHTA and CDR2 is FQGNSA in the germline V gene. The DNA for the CDR3 is TGTGCCAGCAGCTTAGCGACATCATATAACTATGGCTACACCTTC. Translated: CASSLATSYNYGYTF.

The chain recombines TRBV28 with TRBJ2-5; 10 bases line up with TRBD2. V lost 2 bases, J lost 2 bases, and 2 bases stayed unmatched. Germline V CDR1 and CDR2: MDHEN, SYDVKM. The CDR3 spans 15 residues. CDR3 in DNA: TGTGCCAGCAGTTTAACTAGCGGGGCTCAAGAGACCCAGTACTTC. This encodes CASSLTSGAQETQYF.

The chain couples TRBV7-2 to TRBJ2-1; D may be TRBD2 (6 bases). CDR1 SGHTA and CDR2 FQGNSA come from the germline V gene. V was pared by 1 base and J by 15 bases, with 13 bases between. There are 12 residues in the CDR3. The CDR3 is CASSLEVSGAFF. The CDR3 DNA is TGTGCCAGCAGCTTAGAGGTTAGCGGAGCGTTCTTC.

The CDR3 spells CATSDARWMGGSYNEQFF. The CDR3 bases are TGTGCCACCAGTGATGCTCGTTGGATGGGCGGGAGTTACAATGAGCAGTTCTTC. V and J are TRBV24-1 and TRBJ2-1; 7 bases match TRBD2. There are 18 residues in the CDR3. Germline lookup yields CDR1 KGHDR and CDR2 SFDVKD. Trimming took 3 bases from V and 4 from J; bases not matched to a gene: 14.

The rearrangement joins TRBV10-3 to TRBJ2-3; 11 nucleotides match TRBD2. The CDR3 loop spans 16 amino acids. Germline V gene data show CDR1 as ENHRY and CDR2 as SYGVKD. After removal of 0 bases from V and 5 bases from J, the junction contained 4 bases not matched to a gene. CDR3 in amino acids: CAISESLAGGVDTQYF. CDR3 nucleotides: TGTGCCATCAGTGAGTCTTTAGCGGGAGGGGTAGATACGCAGTATTTT.

The V gene is TRBV30, the J gene TRBJ1-2, with 11 bases that match TRBD1. CDR1 GTSNPN and CDR2 SVGIG come from the germline V gene (reference sequence). V was pared by 0 bases and J by 5 bases, with 11 bases of the junction left unmatched. The CDR3 runs to 17 residues. The CDR3 region has the DNA TGTGCCTGGAGTGTAGGGTGGGACAGGGGGATAAAGTATGGCTACACCTTC. Translated: CAWSVGWDRGIKYGYTF.

This rearrangement joins TRBV3-1 (or the pseudogene TRBV3-2) to TRBJ1-1, with TRBD1 matching 10 bases. The ends lost 4 bases at V and 1 base at J; junction bases unmatched: 6. The CDR3 contains 16 residues. CDR1 is LGHDT, CDR2 YNNKEL, per germline (reference sequence). This CDR3 is CASSPRDRGRNTEAFF. The DNA of the CDR3 is TGTGCCAGCAGCCCCCGGGACAGGGGACGGAACACTGAAGCTTTCTTT.